This TCR beta chain was captured in a study of blood T cells in healthy people across ages (dated by TCRdb to about 2015). Regarding the research as a whole: In model experiments, template switching captured about one uniquely barcoded TCR beta cDNA molecule for every two T cells. Age-related changes in TCR beta repertoire diversity were measured in the study by deep sequencing normalized with unique cDNA molecular identifiers. Four age groups were formed from the donors: young (average about 15 years), middle-aged (around 39), aged (roughly 58) and long-lived (approximately 78). To avoid experimental bias, donors of different ages were spread randomly across the sequencing lanes. The study analyzed two additional independent replicas of 1 million unique cDNA reads from the same blood draw for two donors, one aged 18 to 29 and one aged 80 or older. The paper as a whole reports these results and caveats: Estimates of total diversity based on one million sequenced T cells were considered lower bounds and underestimates. Conclusive comparison of naive and antigen-experienced compartments was prevented by the profiling of bulk unsorted PBMCs. Donor CMV infection status was unknown, potentially confounding age-related changes in expanded clonotypes. A strong correlation was found between observed TCR beta diversity and the percentage of naive T cells measured by flow cytometry. As age increased, observed TCR beta diversity per million T cells dropped in a roughly linear way, and a significant reduction was already evident by age roughly 36. The long-lived group showed more naive CD4+ T cells, fewer expanded clones and increased TCR diversity than the aged group, suggesting age selection.

Systemically healthy Caucasian individuals from Russia, some 40 in total and aged about 6 to 90 years, were included as donors. Each donor gave 8 to 10 milliliters of peripheral blood, drawn into EDTA-treated Vacutainer tubes. Ficoll-Paque density-gradient centrifugation was used to isolate PBMCs, with at least 7 million per sample. Total RNA was extracted from PBMCs with Trizol reagent, with at least 6 micrograms obtained per sample. For every donor, an aliquot of PBMCs went through flow cytometry to measure the percentages of naive CD45RAhigh/CD27high T cells. Libraries came from 5' RACE. The data were produced on an Illumina HiSeq 2500. A second PCR of 7 to 11 cycles was performed with a sample-barcoded 5' primer and a J-beta primer mix. A template-switch 5' adaptor carrying 12 random nucleotides introduced a unique molecular identifier onto each TCR beta cDNA molecule. At least 3 million CDR3-containing paired-end reads were obtained from each sample. First-strand cDNA was synthesized from all RNA with the Mint cDNA synthesis kit, primed by a TRBC-specific oligonucleotide. After uracil-DNA glycosylase treatment, a first 18-cycle PCR used universal primers M1SS and BC2_uni_R on all cDNA. In the source study's methods: Each sample was normalized by randomly selecting 1 million high-quality reads, each carrying a distinct molecular identifier. Reads sharing molecular identifiers were discarded rather than binned into consensus sequences. MiTCR, set to a Q25 quality threshold and the strictest error-elimination algorithm, was used for CDR3 identification, clonotype clustering and error correction. A nonparametric unseen species model using Euler transformation provided a lower-bound estimate of total TCR beta diversity. The public reads were reanalyzed by TCRdb: fastp trimming at Q25, MiXCR alignment, in-frame beta chains only. Each entry is one CDR3 protein sequence, shown with its most common DNA and genes. TCRdb, rather than the study authors, made the V and J calls. The sample records over 600,000 distinct CDR3 sequences, around 41% of which are singletons. The ten largest clones capture about 30% of the sample.

The sample holds a few counts of this clonotype. Its recognized antigen is unknown. It has no much larger one-base neighbor in the sample; base qualities were not kept. V drops 3 bases and J drops 0 bases, leaving 18 bases in between. CDR1 and CDR2 were assigned from the germline V gene as SGHTA and FQGNSA. The CDR3 runs 19 residues from the cysteine to the phenylalanine. The entry retains the CDR3 DNA only, 57 bases that are in frame from base 1. This receptor was taken from a man at least 80 years old in good health. The sample taken for sequencing was blood. The rearrangement joined TRBV7-2 to TRBJ2-6; the D gene cannot be resolved reliably. The CDR3 loop reads CASSFPETPNPSGANVLTF. The DNA sequence is given as TGTGCCAGCAGCTTTCCAGAGACGCCAAACCCCTCTGGGGCCAACGTCCTGACTTTC.